One sample yielded the 10 T cell receptor beta chains listed below, sequenced in a study of OX40 agonist ivuxolimab in advanced cancers. Libraries came from the immunoSEQ multiplex PCR assay. The clones in this table, taken by TCRdb from immuneACCESS, are in-frame only. Not every clone is retained; where verified, under half of the shortfall comes from an unresolved V gene, and the cause of the rest is unknown. In all, the sample holds tens of thousands of clones, and around four fifths of those were seen once. Roughly 2.2% of the sample comes from the top ten. This sample comprised CD4+ or CD8+ T cells sorted from blood, obtained in a trial of the OX40 agonist ivuxolimab. These receptors all come from an adult with an advanced solid tumor such as melanoma, head and neck, liver or kidney cancer.

This CDR3 reads CASRDDTFSEQFF. CDR3 nucleotide sequence: TGTGCCAGCAGGGACGATACGTTCTCCGAGCAGTTCTTC. The chain is built from TRBV2 and TRBJ2-1, with D unresolved. Trimming took 6 bases from V and 10 from J, leaving 16 bases between them. From germline, CDR1 is SNHLY and CDR2 FYNNEI. The CDR3 loop spans 13 amino acids.

CDR3 protein: CASSVANYGYTF. The CDR3 DNA reads TGTGCCAGCAGCGTAGCCAACTATGGCTACACCTTC. This chain links TRBV9 with TRBJ1-2; D is ambiguous. There are 12 residues in the CDR3. The V end was cut by 0 bases, the J end by 2 bases, with 2 bases between. Germline V lookup: CDR1 SGDLS, CDR2 YYNGEE.

This sequence joins TRBV29-1 and TRBJ2-5, with 8 bases fitting TRBD2. Germline V gives CDR1 SQVTM, CDR2 ANQGSEA. The CDR3 covers 14 residues. V trimming: 5 bases; J trimming: 2 bases; junction bases outside the gene matches: 7. CDR3 residues: CSVRSGGGQETQYF. For the CDR3, the DNA is TGCAGCGTTCGGAGCGGGGGCGGACAAGAGACCCAGTACTTC.

V gene TRBV29-1 combines with J gene TRBJ2-7; TRBD1 aligns across 9 bases. V dropped 6 bases and J dropped 2; count of bases not matched to a gene: 5. Germline values: CDR1 SQVTM, CDR2 ANQGSEA. The CDR3 has 13 residues. This CDR3 reads CSVFGTGTYEQYF. The CDR3 DNA reads TGCAGCGTGTTCGGGACAGGGACCTACGAGCAGTACTTC.

V and J are TRBV9 and TRBJ1-1; the D gene is possibly TRBD1 (6 bases). The germline CDR1 and CDR2 sequences are SGDLS and YYNGEE. The CDR3 has 18 amino acids. Trimming pared 4 bases from V and 0 bases from J, leaving 22 bases between. The CDR3 protein is CASSPEHILQGMNTEAFF. CDR3 DNA sequence: TGTGCCAGCAGCCCAGAACACATACTACAGGGAATGAACACTGAAGCTTTCTTT. Full variable domain (remainder filled in from reference TRBV9 and TRBJ1-1): DSGVTQTPKHLITATGQRVTLRCSPRSGDLSVYWYQQSLDQGLQFLIQYYNGEERAKGNILERFSAQQFPDLHSELNLSSLELGDSALYFCASSPEHILQGMNTEAFFGQGTRLTVV.

The rearrangement joins TRBV18 to TRBJ2-5; TRBD1 might be the D (5 bases). V lost 3 bases to trimming and J lost 2 bases, with 7 bases between them. CDR1 is KGHSH, CDR2 LQKENI, per germline. This CDR3 has 13 residues. This CDR3 reads CASSPGPQETQYF. The CDR3 DNA reads as TGTGCCAGCTCACCGGGGCCTCAAGAGACCCAGTACTTC.

A few counts support this clone. The CDR3 DNA reads as TGCGCCAGCAGCTCTGGGGAGAACACTGAAGCTTTCTTT. Protein product: CASSSGENTEAFF. The gene calls are TRBV5-1 and TRBJ1-1; D gene uncertain. Germline V gene data show CDR1 as SGHRS and CDR2 as YFSETQ. Trimming took 3 bases from V and 1 from J, leaving 7 bases between them. The CDR3 extends over 13 amino acids.

This chain uses TRBV13 with TRBJ1-2; D ambiguous. Trimming pared 0 bases from V and 8 bases from J, leaving 7 bases between. The CDR3 loop spans 12 amino acids. CDR1 is PRHDT and CDR2 is FYEKMQ in the germline V gene (reference sequence). CDR3 protein: CASSLGQRGYTF. CDR3 DNA: TGTGCCAGCAGCTTAGGCCAACGCGGCTACACCTTC.

The chain couples TRBV25-1 to TRBJ1-2; 7 bases align to TRBD1. Trimming removed 6 bases from V and 1 base from J; junction bases left unmatched: 5. Per germline, CDR1 MGHDK and CDR2 SYGVNS. The CDR3 runs 14 residues. Here the CDR3 reads CASRSTGVNYGYTF. DNA for the CDR3: TGTGCCAGCAGAAGTACAGGGGTTAACTATGGCTACACCTTC.

The genes are TRBV18 and TRBJ2-7; 8 bases align to TRBD1. The CDR3 sequence is 14 residues long. Germline values: CDR1 KGHSH, CDR2 LQKENI. The V segment lost 8 bases and the J segment 5 bases; nucleotides outside the gene matches: 11. CDR3 protein: CASAPGQGFHEQYF. CDR3 sequence (DNA): TGTGCCAGCGCCCCCGGACAGGGTTTCCACGAGCAGTACTTC.